The present entry profiles one TCR beta chain with its context. What it binds is not known. This sample was taken from a study of PD-1 blockade in classical Hodgkin lymphoma. Study conclusions and caveats: Reports described newly diagnosed patients as having lower baseline TCR diversity than healthy donors. Complete responders matched newly diagnosed patients in baseline diversity. It was CD4+ TCR diversity, not CD8+, that rose significantly by C4D1.

Method: immunoSEQ multiplex PCR; TCRdb's copy keeps in-frame clones and lacks some. The data show fewer than 75,000 clones, 85% to 90% seen once. Every one of the patients relapsed after autologous stem cell transplantation (brentuximab vedotin exposure was variable). Germline trimming cut 1 base from V and 2 bases from J; bases unmatched to any gene: 6. This CDR3 region has 16 residues. Per the germline V gene, CDR1 is SGHDT and CDR2 is YYEEEE. The receptor was isolated from a human donor with classical Hodgkin lymphoma. The sequencing here drew on peripheral blood mononuclear cells (PBMCs), taken before the second cycle of nivolumab. J is TRBJ1-1 and V is TRBV5-6; 9 nucleotides match TRBD1. The CDR3 reads CASSLYGQGYNTEAFF. Written as DNA, the CDR3 is TGTGCCAGCAGCTTGTACGGACAGGGGTATAACACTGAAGCTTTCTTT.